The rows below give T cell receptor beta chains drawn from one sample of a study of beta chain features in type 1 diabetes. TCRdb's table, derived via immunoSEQ multiplex PCR, lists solely in-frame clones and lacks some. The sample has around 250,000 clones; about 14% are singletons. Sequencing was done on a sample of naive CD4+ T cells from blood. These TCRs come from a man aged 25 to 40 with type 1 diabetes. The conserved cysteine and the conserved F or W are not part of the CDR3 here. Each record gives: V gene, D gene, CDR3 protein. The D gene is left open where the match is weak.

TRBV2,TRBD1,ASTQGAGEQF
TRBV7-6,TRBD2,ASSLSPSGRSQDTQY
TRBV19,NA,ASSIPGAYEQY
TRBV25-1,TRBD1,ASNSGTGAYNEQF
TRBV2,TRBD1,ASSSRQGSGELF
TRBV5-6,TRBD1,ASSLGAGGTEAF
TRBV4-1,NA,ASSDGHLRNTEAF
TRBV19,NA,ASSPSLAQPQH
TRBV19,NA,ASSIGTRYGYGYT
TRBV23-1,NA,ASSQPGLTWNQETQY
TRBV2,NA,ASRLDNDEQF
TRBV2,TRBD1,ASRTGGSGYT
TRBV7-9,TRBD1,ASSSLLGGASGYT
TRBV7-2,NA,ASRKALGANEQY
TRBV5-1,NA,ASSWTDNEQF
TRBV9,TRBD2,ASSPRTSGSYEQY
TRBV15,NA,ATGEGREKLF
TRBV28,NA,ASNREGAYEQY
TRBV6-6,NA,ASSSKGLSTYEQY
TRBV19,NA,ASNRGGTEAF
TRBV4-1,TRBD1,ASSKPGQGETQY
TRBV30,NA,AWSRGVGTEAF
TRBV27,NA,ASSTQGGKAF
TRBV19,TRBD1,ASTRTGSSYEQY
TRBV29-1,NA,SVEDRSWETQY
TRBV27,TRBD2,ASSLSAGVTETQY
TRBV5-6,NA,ASSVAPLSYEQY
TRBV5-4,NA,ASSSGQEAKNIQY
TRBV30,NA,AWSLGGLGAYEQY
TRBV9,NA,ASSVADNEQF
TRBV27,NA,ASSLEGNYGYT
TRBV7-9,NA,ASSLAGTPNYGYT
TRBV11-3,TRBD1,ASNPRQGNRETQY
TRBV2,NA,ATKTGPYEQY
TRBV19,TRBD1,ASSARDRVNNEQF
TRBV5-4,NA,ASSLGLNTEAF
TRBV2,NA,ASSERIQY
TRBV30,NA,AWTPQRAPYEQY
TRBV7-9,TRBD1,ASSPRQGQAF
TRBV7-9,TRBD2,ASSPPQDRAGVETQY
TRBV5-1,NA,ASSGVLTGELF
TRBV5-1,NA,ASSLGLSTEAF
TRBV29-1,TRBD2,SVFLAGGPGETQY
TRBV2,TRBD2,ASSELAGDYNEQF
TRBV27,NA,ASMKLGTTNTEAF
TRBV6-6,NA,ASTQSVTGELF
TRBV5-4,TRBD1,ASNDRAQETQY
TRBV27,NA,ASSLSKDTGVYGYT
TRBV5-1,NA,ASSLGGFGQLEV
TRBV30,NA,AWSVPYSRMM
TRBV30,TRBD1,AWRPGGGGQPQH
TRBV11-2,TRBD2,ASSLAGVNTDTQY
TRBV7-2,TRBD2,ASSRTSGDSYEQY
TRBV30,NA,AWVYSQLSGNTIY
TRBV2,TRBD1,ATRPGQQSYEQY
TRBV11-3,TRBD1,ASSSQGALTEAF
TRBV4-1,NA,ASSQDSPSYNEQF
TRBV9,TRBD1,ASSEDRGKGTDTQY
TRBV27,TRBD2,ASSPRTSGREETQY